The 25 T cell receptor beta chains below all came from one sample that was sequenced in a study of blood T cell repertoires in COVID-19. Some clones are missing from TCRdb's copy, which holds only in-frame ones; the method was immunoSEQ multiplex PCR. Here the sample spans over 350,000 clones, around 86% being singletons. The specimen was peripheral blood. Source of these receptors: a woman aged 25-40 years with active or convalescent COVID-19.

CDR3 loop: CASSEFPGLDGYTF. DNA of the CDR3: TGTGCCAGCAGTGAGTTTCCGGGTCTTGATGGCTACACCTTC. The rearrangement links TRBV2 to TRBJ1-2, with D hard to call. Per the germline V gene, CDR1 is SNHLY and CDR2 is FYNNEI. Trimming removed 3 bases at V and 6 bases at J, with 14 bases between. The CDR3 has 14 amino acids.

This clone was seen more than once but under ten times. The J gene is TRBJ1-4, the V gene TRBV6-5; 10 bases are a match to TRBD1. V lost 8 bases and J lost 8; bases outside the gene matches: 8. This CDR3 spans 14 amino acids. Germline V gene lookup returns CDR1 MNHEY and CDR2 SVGAGI. CDR3 in DNA: TGTGCCAGCGTACCGGGACAGGGGTTCGAAAAACTGTTTTTT. Amino acids: CASVPGQGFEKLFF.

This clone has only a few counts. This chain uses TRBV7-7 with TRBJ2-5; 7 positions agree with TRBD1. CDR3 length: 15 residues. J gave up 1 base and V 0 bases, and 2 bases lay outside the gene matches. The V gene's germline CDR1 is SSHAT and CDR2 FNYEAQ (reference sequence). CDR3 in DNA: TGTGCCAGCAGCTTAGCGTACAGGGGCCAAGAGACCCAGTACTTC. It codes for CASSLAYRGQETQYF. The whole variable domain, filled in from reference TRBV7-7 and TRBJ2-5, reads GAGVSQSPRYKVTKRGQDVTLRCDPISSHATLYWYQQALGQGPEFLTYFNYEAQPDKSGLPSDRFSAERPEGSISTLTIQRTEQRDSAMYRCASSLAYRGQETQYFGPGTRLLVL.

V is TRBV5-1 and J is TRBJ1-2; D remains unclear. Germline CDR1 SGHRS, CDR2 YFSETQ. Trimming pared 4 bases from V and 5 bases from J, leaving 12 bases between. CDR3 size: 13 residues. The CDR3 DNA reads as TGCGCCAGCAGCCCGGTAGCCAGTTATGGCTACACCTTC. It yields the protein CASSPVASYGYTF.

The chain has TRBV5-1 and TRBJ1-2; D not certain. Germline CDR1 is SGHRS and CDR2 is YFSETQ. The V gene lost 0 bases and the J gene lost 0 bases, with 15 bases spanning the gap. The CDR3 is 17 residues long. The CDR3 DNA sequence: TGCGCCAGCAGCTTGGGGGTGACATTGATAGCTAACTATGGCTACACCTTC. Translation: CASSLGVTLIANYGYTF.

CDR3 sequence reads: CASTMRAGGRGELFF. The CDR3 bases are TGTGCCAGCACTATGAGAGCGGGGGGGCGCGGGGAGCTGTTTTTT. The chain carries TRBV28 and TRBJ2-2; 10 bases match TRBD2. Germline CDR1 MDHEN, CDR2 SYDVKM. The CDR3 sequence is 15 residues long. With V trimmed by 7 bases and J by 7 bases, 9 bases remained unmatched.

This chain links TRBV4-1 with TRBJ2-1; 12 positions agree with TRBD2. CDR1 and CDR2 from the germline V gene are MGHRA and YSYEKL. With V trimmed by 3 bases and J by 6 bases, 6 bases remained unmatched. CDR3 length: 16 residues. CDR3 loop: CASSQGRLAGVNEQFF. In DNA form, the CDR3 reads TGCGCCAGCAGCCAGGGGCGACTAGCGGGGGTCAATGAGCAGTTCTTC.

The rearrangement joins TRBV6-2 or TRBV6-3 to TRBJ2-1, with 7 bases that match TRBD1. The CDR3 spans 14 residues. The germline V gene has CDR1 MNHEY and CDR2 SVGEGT. V was pared by 0 bases and J by 7 bases, with 3 bases of the junction left unmatched. CDR3 sequence: CASSYSGQLNEQFF. DNA of the CDR3: TGTGCCAGCAGTTACTCGGGACAGCTTAATGAGCAGTTCTTC.

CDR3: CSVEVQSGTRATDTQYF. In DNA, the CDR3 is TGCAGCGTTGAGGTCCAATCGGGGACTAGAGCCACAGATACGCAGTATTTT. This rearrangement joins TRBV29-1 to TRBJ2-3; 8 bases line up with TRBD2. Germline V gene sequence: CDR1 SQVTM, CDR2 ANQGSEA. CDR3 length: 17 residues. Trimming removed 3 bases from V and 2 bases from J; junction bases left unmatched: 13.

This clone was found a few times. The gene calls are TRBV11-2 and TRBJ1-2; D call uncertain. The CDR3 extends over 14 amino acids. V was pared by 1 base and J by 6 bases, with 12 bases between. Germline CDR1 is SGHAT and CDR2 is FQNNGV. The CDR3 sequence: CASSLVPGRDGYTF. The CDR3 DNA sequence: TGTGCCAGCAGCTTAGTCCCGGGGAGGGATGGCTACACCTTC.

V usage is TRBV6-1 and J usage is TRBJ1-6; D unclear. The germline V gene has CDR1 MNHNS and CDR2 SASEGT. V was clipped by 0 bases and J by 0 bases, with 12 bases between them. The CDR3 covers 18 residues. The CDR3 reads CASSEAVQSSSYNSPLHF. DNA of the CDR3: TGTGCCAGCAGTGAAGCTGTACAGTCGAGCTCCTATAATTCACCCCTCCACTTT.

CDR3 residues: CASSFLGGRNQPQHF. The CDR3, as DNA: TGTGCCAGTAGTTTCTTGGGGGGACGCAATCAGCCCCAGCATTTT. The chain has TRBV19 and TRBJ1-5, with D perhaps TRBD1 (5 bases). Trimming took 5 bases from V and 2 from J, leaving 13 bases between them. The V gene's germline CDR1 is LNHDA and CDR2 SQIVND (reference sequence). The CDR3 contains 15 residues.

The chain is built from TRBV5-1 and TRBJ1-6, with D possibly TRBD1 on 5 matching bases. The CDR3 length is 15 residues. Germline V gene lookup returns CDR1 SGHRS and CDR2 YFSETQ. V lost 5 bases and J lost 8, with 17 bases in between. CDR3 coding DNA: TGCGCCAGCAGTCCTCTAGGCAGGGCGGATTCACCCCTCCACTTT. This encodes CASSPLGRADSPLHF. Full variable domain (missing parts from reference TRBV5-1 and TRBJ1-6): KAGVTQTPRYLIKTRGQQVTLSCSPISGHRSVSWYQQTPGQGLQFLFEYFSETQRNKGNFPGRFSGRQFSNSRSEMNVSTLELGDSALYLCASSPLGRADSPLHFGNGTRLTVT.

V is TRBV7-8 and J is TRBJ2-1; the match to TRBD2 covers 10 bases. The junction had 4 bases not matched to a gene; V was cut back by 2 bases and J by 0 bases. The CDR3 has 17 residues. CDR1 and CDR2 from the germline V gene are SGHVS and FQNEAQ. CDR3: CASSLLAGGSSYNEQFF. The CDR3, as DNA: TGTGCCAGCAGCTTATTAGCGGGGGGCAGCTCCTACAATGAGCAGTTCTTC.

The J gene is TRBJ2-7, the V gene TRBV5-1; D is undetermined. Germline lookup yields CDR1 SGHRS and CDR2 YFSETQ. This CDR3 is 13 amino acids long. Trimming stripped 2 bases from V and 1 base from J, with 7 bases between. The CDR3 reads CASSFLDSYEQYF. For the CDR3, the DNA is TGCGCCAGCAGCTTTCTAGATTCCTACGAGCAGTACTTC.

The chain joins TRBV10-3 to TRBJ2-7; a possible D gene is TRBD2 (5 bases). This CDR3 is 15 amino acids long. Germline V gene data show CDR1 as ENHRY and CDR2 as SYGVKD. Between the trimmed V and J ends, which lost 5 bases and 0 bases, there was a span of 14 bases. The CDR3: CAISSSSGVSYEQYF. CDR3 coding DNA: TGTGCCATCAGTAGTTCCAGCGGAGTCTCCTACGAGCAGTACTTC.

The CDR3 is CAITRTGAMNTEAFF. In DNA form, the CDR3 reads TGTGCCATCACTCGAACAGGGGCCATGAACACTGAAGCTTTCTTT. The rearrangement joins TRBV28 to TRBJ1-1, with TRBD1 matching over 7 bases. The CDR3 loop spans 15 amino acids. The germline V gene encodes CDR1 MDHEN and CDR2 SYDVKM. With 10 bases clipped from V and 0 bases from J, the junction kept 11 bases outside the gene matches.

The sample holds a few counts of this clone. The V call is TRBV25-1, the J call TRBJ1-4; D is ambiguous. Trimming stripped 6 bases from V and 7 bases from J, with 12 bases between. The CDR3 is made up of 13 amino acids. Germline lookup yields CDR1 MGHDK and CDR2 SYGVNS. The CDR3 region has the DNA TGTGCCAGCAGGCCCCCCGGGATTGAAAAACTGTTTTTT. Translated: CASRPPGIEKLFF.

The J gene is TRBJ2-2, the V gene TRBV5-1; 7 bases map to TRBD1. The trim removed 1 base at V and 3 bases at J, leaving 3 bases unmatched. CDR3 length equals 15 residues. From germline, CDR1 is SGHRS and CDR2 YFSETQ. The CDR3 bases are TGCGCCAGCAGCTTGCCCACAGGGGACACCGGGGAGCTGTTTTTT. It yields the protein CASSLPTGDTGELFF.

The chain recombines TRBV2 with TRBJ1-2; 8 bases agree with TRBD1. The V gene's germline CDR1 is SNHLY and CDR2 FYNNEI. V trimming: 10 bases; J trimming: 6 bases; junction bases outside the gene matches: 16. The CDR3 has 15 residues. CDR3 protein: CANPARQDRDDGYTF. The CDR3 DNA is TGTGCCAATCCCGCTCGGCAGGACAGGGATGATGGCTACACCTTC.

The V call is TRBV27, the J call TRBJ2-7, with D hard to call. V shed 3 bases and J shed 3 bases, with 15 bases lying between them. The CDR3 covers 15 residues. Germline lookup yields CDR1 MNHEY and CDR2 SMNVEV (reference sequence). The CDR3 protein is CASSFRQKANYEQYF. The CDR3 DNA sequence: TGTGCCAGCAGTTTCAGGCAGAAGGCTAACTACGAGCAGTACTTC.

CDR3: CASHSGTGDTEAFF. The CDR3 nucleotides are TGTGCCAGCCACTCCGGGACAGGGGACACTGAAGCTTTCTTT. The chain couples TRBV19 to TRBJ1-1; the match to TRBD1 covers 10 bases. V lost 9 bases, J lost 3 bases, and 7 bases stayed unmatched. CDR3 length equals 14 residues. CDR1 LNHDA and CDR2 SQIVND come from the germline V gene (reference sequence).

The chain uses TRBV21-1 and TRBJ2-1; the table assigns TRBD2, which was not confirmed against the DNA. TRBV21-1 is labeled a pseudogene. The CDR3 runs 15 residues. CDR3 sequence (DNA): TGTGCCAGCAGATTACTAGCGGGCCGCTACAATGAGCAGTTCTTC. Its translation is CASRLLAGRYNEQFF.

This chain uses TRBV6-1 with TRBJ1-1; 10 nucleotides align to TRBD1. Germline CDR1 MNHNS, CDR2 SASEGT. The junction had 3 bases not matched to a gene; V was cut back by 3 bases and J by 2 bases. This CDR3 has 15 residues. The CDR3 DNA is TGTGCCAGCAGTGAGGGACAGGGGTTAAACACTGAAGCTTTCTTT. The encoded protein is CASSEGQGLNTEAFF.

The CDR3 region is CASSPRLASYNEQFF. CDR3 sequence (DNA): TGTGCCAGCTCACCGAGACTAGCTTCGTACAATGAGCAGTTCTTC. This sequence joins TRBV18 and TRBJ2-1, with 7 bases aligning to TRBD2. J lost 4 bases, V lost 3 bases, and 6 bases had no gene match. CDR1 is KGHSH, CDR2 LQKENI, per germline. This CDR3 is built from 15 residues. The entire variable domain, with the rest obtained from reference TRBV18 and TRBJ2-1, is as follows: NAGVMQNPRHLVRRRGQEARLRCSPMKGHSHVYWYRQLPEEGLKFMVYLQKENIIDESGMPKERFSAEFPKEGPSILRIQQVVRGDSAAYFCASSPRLASYNEQFFGPGTRLTVL.